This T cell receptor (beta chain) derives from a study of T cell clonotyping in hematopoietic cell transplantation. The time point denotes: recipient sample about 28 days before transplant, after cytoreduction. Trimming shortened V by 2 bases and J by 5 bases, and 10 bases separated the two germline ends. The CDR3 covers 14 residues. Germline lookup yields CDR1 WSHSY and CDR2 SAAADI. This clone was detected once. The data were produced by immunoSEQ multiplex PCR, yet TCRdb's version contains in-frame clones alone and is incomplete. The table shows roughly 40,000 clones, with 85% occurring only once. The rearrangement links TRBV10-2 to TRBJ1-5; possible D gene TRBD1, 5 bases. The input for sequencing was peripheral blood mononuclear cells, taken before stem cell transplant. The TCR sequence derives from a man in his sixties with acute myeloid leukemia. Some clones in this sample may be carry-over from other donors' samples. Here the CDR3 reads CASSEGRGDQPQHF. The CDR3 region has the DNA TGCGCCAGCAGTGAGGGGAGGGGAGATCAGCCCCAGCATTTT.